The 22 T cell receptor beta chains given below trace back to one sample, sequenced in a study of human T cells and chemical hapten exposure. Time point in this sample: patch test 3, about 24 weeks after DPC sensitization. This sample's treatment: therapeutic diphenylcyclopropenone sensitization with weekly scalp DPC. MiXCR, applied by TCRdb to the RACE reads, yields one record per CDR3 protein. The table lists 80,000 to 100,000 distinct CDR3 sequences, approximately 10% of them singletons. The sequenced sample was whole blood, obtained in connection with sensitization to the hapten diphenylcyclopropenone (DPC). Receptors were obtained from a woman in her 30s with alopecia areata. Some clones in this sample may be carry-over from other donors' samples.

This clonotype was counted a few times. V gene TRBV5-1 combines with J gene TRBJ2-1; 8 nucleotides agree with TRBD1. V shed 2 bases, J shed 6 bases, and the junction held 4 bases outside the gene matches. CDR1 and CDR2 from the germline V gene are SGHRS and YFSETQ. The CDR3 contains 14 residues. CDR3 DNA: TGCGCCAGCAGCTTCGGGACAGGTGGCAATGAGCAGTTCTTC. It is translated as CASSFGTGGNEQFF.

V gene TRBV11-1 combines with J gene TRBJ2-2; 10 bases align to TRBD2. The V gene end was trimmed by 4 bases and the J gene end by 2 bases; junction bases not matched to a gene: 1. From germline, CDR1 is SGHAT and CDR2 FQDESV (reference sequence). The CDR3 runs 15 residues. The CDR3 reads CASSSSGSNTGELFF. CDR3 coding DNA: TGTGCCAGCAGCTCTAGCGGGAGTAACACCGGGGAGCTGTTTTTT.

This rearrangement joins TRBV2 to TRBJ1-2, with D hard to call. This CDR3 has 14 amino acids. Germline values: CDR1 SNHLY, CDR2 FYNNEI. Trimming took off 4 bases at V and 4 bases at J, with 13 bases between the two ends. CDR3: CASSGQLGAYGYTF. CDR3 coding DNA: TGTGCCAGCAGTGGTCAACTCGGAGCCTATGGCTACACCTTC.

The V and J genes are TRBV28 and TRBJ2-5; D might be TRBD1 (6 bases). CDR3 size: 14 residues. Germline V gene data show CDR1 as MDHEN and CDR2 as SYDVKM. The V and J ends lost 4 bases and 4 bases respectively, with 13 bases between them. The chain's CDR3 is CASSSGQTPETQYF. The DNA for the CDR3 is TGTGCCAGCAGTTCAGGACAGACCCCAGAGACCCAGTACTTC.

This clonotype has just a few counts. This CDR3 is CASSPPTGRGYGYTF. Here the CDR3 DNA reads TGTGCCAGCAGCCCTCCGACAGGGAGGGGCTATGGCTACACCTTC. V is TRBV16 and J is TRBJ1-2, with 7 positions matching TRBD1. Germline V gene lookup returns CDR1 KGHSY and CDR2 FQNENV. CDR3 size: 15 residues. Trimming cost V 4 bases and J 4 bases; bases outside gene matches: 9.

This clonotype appeared a few times. The chain carries TRBV24-1 and TRBJ1-5, with TRBD1 as a possible D gene (6 bases). The CDR3 has 14 amino acids. The V end lost 2 bases, the J end lost 3 bases, and 7 bases lay between the germline ends. Looked up from germline, CDR1 is KGHDR and CDR2 is SFDVKD. The CDR3 DNA reads TGTGCCACCAGTGATTACAGGGCCAATCAGCCCCAGCATTTT. It is translated as CATSDYRANQPQHF.

The rearrangement links TRBV12-5 to TRBJ1-1, with unresolved D. V was shortened by 3 bases and J by 1 base, with 6 bases between the two germline ends. This CDR3 contains 13 residues. CDR1 and CDR2 (germline): LGHNT, FRNRAP. The CDR3 protein is CASGLEENTEAFF. CDR3 coding DNA: TGTGCTAGTGGTTTAGAGGAGAACACTGAAGCTTTCTTT.

This clonotype appeared a few times. This CDR3 is missing its conserved last phenylalanine or tryptophan, likely due to a read error. The V gene is TRBV29-1, the J gene TRBJ2-1; TRBD2 aligns across 9 bases. CDR3 length equals 16 residues. The V gene end was trimmed by 4 bases and the J gene end by 5 bases; junction bases not matched to a gene: 12. Germline V lookup: CDR1 SQVTM, CDR2 ANQGSEA. The CDR3 sequence is CSVVGGRAVLDNEQFS. The CDR3 DNA follows: TGCAGCGTTGTTGGCGGGAGGGCCGTGTTAGACAATGAGCAGTTCTCC.

A few counts support this clonotype. This chain connects TRBV2 to TRBJ1-1, with 10 bases aligning to TRBD1. J was trimmed by 5 bases and V by 5 bases; bases with no gene match: 5. Germline V gene data show CDR1 as SNHLY and CDR2 as FYNNEI. The CDR3 contains 14 residues. Here the CDR3 reads CASSIRTGGTEAFF. CDR3 bases: TGTGCCAGCAGTATACGGACAGGGGGGACTGAAGCTTTCTTT.

This clonotype was seen ten or more times. The chain links TRBV7-9 to TRBJ1-1; D ambiguous. V was pared by 6 bases and J by 7 bases, with 9 bases between. The CDR3 runs 11 residues. CDR1 SEHNR and CDR2 FQNEAQ come from the germline V gene (reference sequence). The CDR3 DNA follows: TGTGCCAGCAGTCTTCAGCGTGAAGCTTTCTTT. This translates into CASSLQREAFF.

V usage is TRBV28 and J usage is TRBJ1-1; D remains unclear. CDR3 length: 13 amino acids. Germline CDR1 is MDHEN and CDR2 is SYDVKM. Trimming cost V 5 bases and J 1 base, with 8 bases left between them. The CDR3 loop reads CASSKIKNTEAFF. The DNA for the CDR3 is TGTGCCAGCAGTAAAATCAAGAACACTGAAGCTTTCTTT.

The J gene is TRBJ2-1, the V gene TRBV6-6, with 12 bases that match TRBD1. Per germline, CDR1 MNHNY and CDR2 SVGAGI (reference sequence). The CDR3 contains 15 residues. The junction had 10 bases not matched to a gene; V was cut back by 8 bases and J by 8 bases. As DNA, the CDR3 is TGTGCCAGCTCGACCGGGACAGGGGGCAGGGATGAGCAGTTCTTC. Amino acids: CASSTGTGGRDEQFF.

In the case of this clonotype: The DNA is left out, because the CDR3 cannot be placed on it with certainty; the CDR3 is given as TCRdb lists it. This chain joins TRBV28 and TRBJ2-4; whether TRBD1, the table's D call, matches the DNA was not checked. The CDR3 totals 12 residues, both ends included. Looked up from germline, CDR1 is MDHEN and CDR2 is SYDVKM. The CDR3 loop is CASSAVGRGSDF.

The sample holds many counts of this clonotype. The chain uses TRBV24-1 and TRBJ2-1; 8 nucleotides align to TRBD2. In germline, CDR1 is KGHDR, CDR2 SFDVKD. Trimming took 3 bases from V and 11 from J; bases not matched to a gene: 2. The CDR3 is made up of 12 amino acids. In DNA form, the CDR3 reads TGTGCCACCAGTGATGGACTAGCCCAGCAGTTCTTC. Its translation is CATSDGLAQQFF.

This clonotype showed up just a few times. This sequence joins TRBV20-1 and TRBJ2-5, with TRBD2 matching over 8 bases. CDR3 length equals 14 residues. Germline assignment: CDR1 DFQATT and CDR2 SNEGSKA (reference sequence). V shed 4 bases, J shed 3 bases, and the junction held 7 bases outside the gene matches. DNA for the CDR3: TGCAGTGCTAACAGCGGGAGCTCCAAAGAGACCCAGTACTTC. It is translated as CSANSGSSKETQYF.

This chain uses TRBV11-2 with TRBJ2-1; the D is unclear. Germline CDR1 is SGHAT and CDR2 is FQNNGV. Deletions cut 5 bases from V and 4 bases from J, with 9 bases between. The CDR3 runs to 13 residues. The CDR3 spells CASSPERYNEQFF. In DNA form, the CDR3 reads TGTGCCAGCAGCCCAGAGAGGTACAATGAGCAGTTCTTC.

This clonotype appeared many times. V and J are TRBV28 and TRBJ2-1; D gene uncertain. The CDR3 consists of 12 residues. V was shortened by 6 bases and J by 6 bases, with 9 bases between the two germline ends. Germline lookup yields CDR1 MDHEN and CDR2 SYDVKM. CDR3 amino acids: CASSSVGNEQFF. CDR3 sequence (DNA): TGTGCCAGCAGCTCCGTGGGCAATGAGCAGTTCTTC. The whole variable domain, remainder taken from reference TRBV28 and TRBJ2-1, is DVKVTQSSRYLVKRTGEKVFLECVQDMDHENMFWYRQDPGLGLRLIYFSYDVKMKEKGDIPEGYSVSREKKERFSLILESASTNQTSMYLCASSSVGNEQFFGPGTRLTVL.

The J gene is TRBJ2-7, the V gene TRBV7-9, with 7 bases identical to TRBD1. Unmatched junction bases numbered 8, after V lost 1 base and J lost 2 bases. This CDR3 spans 16 amino acids. CDR1 and CDR2 from the germline V gene are SEHNR and FQNEAQ (reference sequence). DNA for the CDR3: TGTGCCAGCAGCTTAGAGGACAGGCACCTCCCCTACGAGCAGTACGTC. Translating gives CASSLEDRHLPYEQYV.

The chain couples TRBV6-2 or TRBV6-3 to TRBJ2-3, with D possibly TRBD2 on 5 matching bases. The CDR3 contains 15 residues. V was shortened by 7 bases and J by 0 bases, with 14 bases between the two germline ends. The germline V gene has CDR1 MNHEY and CDR2 SVGEGT. Here the CDR3 reads CASTRTGYSTDTQYF. DNA for the CDR3: TGTGCCAGCACCCGGACGGGATATAGCACAGATACGCAGTATTTT.

This clonotype came up a few times. The chain is built from TRBV7-2 and TRBJ2-2; 8 bases are shared with TRBD1. J gave up 6 bases and V 5 bases, and 11 bases lay outside the gene matches. The CDR3 is 16 amino acids. Looked up from germline, CDR1 is SGHTA and CDR2 is FQGNSA. Here the CDR3 reads CASSLQPRTGSGELFF. CDR3 DNA: TGTGCCAGCAGCCTACAACCAAGGACAGGGTCCGGGGAGCTGTTTTTT.

This clonotype was counted a few times. The chain carries TRBV12-3 or TRBV12-4 and TRBJ2-1; D gene unclear. Trimming left V 7 bases short and J 5 bases short, with 18 bases between. This CDR3 is built from 15 residues. CDR3 sequence (DNA): TGTGCCAGCACCCCGGGTTACACCACGGACAATGAGCAGTTCTTC. Residues: CASTPGYTTDNEQFF.

This clonotype was observed a few times. The chain combines TRBV29-1 with TRBJ1-4; D is uncertain. The CDR3 length is 13 residues. The V end was cut by 6 bases, the J end by 4 bases, with 12 bases between. Germline V gene lookup returns CDR1 SQVTM and CDR2 ANQGSEA. Here the CDR3 reads CSVREQVNEKLFF. DNA for the CDR3: TGCAGCGTCCGCGAGCAAGTTAATGAAAAACTGTTTTTT.